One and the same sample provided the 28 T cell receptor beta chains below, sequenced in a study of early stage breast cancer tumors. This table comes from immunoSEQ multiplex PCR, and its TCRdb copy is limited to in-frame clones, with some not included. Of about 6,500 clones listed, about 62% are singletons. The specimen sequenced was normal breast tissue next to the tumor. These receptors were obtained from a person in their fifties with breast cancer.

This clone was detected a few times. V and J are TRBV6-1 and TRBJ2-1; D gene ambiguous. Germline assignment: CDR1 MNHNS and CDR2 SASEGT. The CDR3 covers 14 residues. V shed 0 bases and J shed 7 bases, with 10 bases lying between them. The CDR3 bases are TGTGCCAGCAGTGAAGCGCACCCGGGTAATGAGCAGTTCTTC. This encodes CASSEAHPGNEQFF.

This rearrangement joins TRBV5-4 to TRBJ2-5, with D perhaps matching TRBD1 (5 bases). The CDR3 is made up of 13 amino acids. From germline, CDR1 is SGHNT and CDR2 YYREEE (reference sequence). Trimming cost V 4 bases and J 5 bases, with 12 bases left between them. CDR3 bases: TGTGCCAGCAGCGGAAAGAAGGGGGAGACCCAGTACTTC. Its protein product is CASSGKKGETQYF.

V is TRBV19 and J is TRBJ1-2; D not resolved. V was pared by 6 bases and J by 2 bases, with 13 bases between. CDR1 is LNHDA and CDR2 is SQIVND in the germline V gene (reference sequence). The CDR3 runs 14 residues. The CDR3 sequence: CASSIIRGNYGYTF. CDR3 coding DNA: TGTGCCAGTAGCATAATTCGAGGGAACTATGGCTACACCTTC.

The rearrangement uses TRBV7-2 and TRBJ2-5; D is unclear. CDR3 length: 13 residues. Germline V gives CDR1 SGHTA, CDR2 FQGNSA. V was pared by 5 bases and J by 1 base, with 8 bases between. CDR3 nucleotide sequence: TGTGCCAGCAGCCCCCGGGTCCAAGAGACCCAGTACTTC. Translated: CASSPRVQETQYF.

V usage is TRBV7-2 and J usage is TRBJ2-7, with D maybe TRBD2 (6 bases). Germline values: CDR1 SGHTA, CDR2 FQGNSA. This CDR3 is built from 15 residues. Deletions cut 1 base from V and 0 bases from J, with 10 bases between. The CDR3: CASSLGGASSYEQYF. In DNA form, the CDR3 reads TGTGCCAGCAGCTTAGGCGGGGCAAGCTCCTACGAGCAGTACTTC.

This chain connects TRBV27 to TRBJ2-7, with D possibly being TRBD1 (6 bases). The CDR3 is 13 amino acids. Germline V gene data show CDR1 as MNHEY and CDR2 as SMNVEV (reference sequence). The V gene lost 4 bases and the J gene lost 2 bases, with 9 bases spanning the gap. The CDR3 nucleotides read TGTGCCAGCAGTTCAGGGGAAACCTACGAGCAGTACTTC. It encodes CASSSGETYEQYF.

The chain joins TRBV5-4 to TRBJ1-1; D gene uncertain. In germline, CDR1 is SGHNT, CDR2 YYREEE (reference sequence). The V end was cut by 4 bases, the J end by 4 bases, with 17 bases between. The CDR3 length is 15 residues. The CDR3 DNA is TGTGCCAGCAGCCTGGGGTTTGAAAGGGCCACTGAAGCTTTCTTT. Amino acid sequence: CASSLGFERATEAFF. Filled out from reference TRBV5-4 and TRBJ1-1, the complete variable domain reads ETGVTQSPTHLIKTRGQQVTLRCSSQSGHNTVSWYQQALGQGPQFIFQYYREEENGRGNFPPRFSGLQFPNYSSELNVNALELDDSALYLCASSLGFERATEAFFGQGTRLTVV.

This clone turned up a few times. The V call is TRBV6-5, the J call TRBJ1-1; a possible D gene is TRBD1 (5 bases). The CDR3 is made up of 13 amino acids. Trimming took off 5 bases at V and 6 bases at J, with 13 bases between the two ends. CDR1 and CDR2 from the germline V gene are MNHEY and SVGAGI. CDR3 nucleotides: TGTGCCAGCAGTCCTGGGGCGGGGGCTGAAGCTTTCTTT. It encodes CASSPGAGAEAFF.

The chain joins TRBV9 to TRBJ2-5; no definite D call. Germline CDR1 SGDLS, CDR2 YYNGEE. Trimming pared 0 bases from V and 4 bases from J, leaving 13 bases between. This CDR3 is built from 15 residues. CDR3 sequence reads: CASSVAGNELETQYF. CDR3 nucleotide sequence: TGTGCCAGCAGCGTAGCAGGAAATGAGTTAGAGACCCAGTACTTC.

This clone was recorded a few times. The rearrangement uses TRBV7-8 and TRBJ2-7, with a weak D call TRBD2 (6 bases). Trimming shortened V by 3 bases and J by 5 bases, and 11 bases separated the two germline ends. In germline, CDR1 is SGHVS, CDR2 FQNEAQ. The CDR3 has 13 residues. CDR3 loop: CASSFSRGDEQYF. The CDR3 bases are TGTGCCAGCAGCTTTAGCCGCGGGGACGAGCAGTACTTC.

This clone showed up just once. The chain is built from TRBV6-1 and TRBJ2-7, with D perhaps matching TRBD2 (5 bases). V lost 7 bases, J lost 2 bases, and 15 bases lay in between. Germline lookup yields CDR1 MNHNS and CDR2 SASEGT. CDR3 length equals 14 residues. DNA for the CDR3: TGTGCCAGCACCTTAGGAGGCGGTACCTACGAGCAGTACTTC. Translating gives CASTLGGGTYEQYF.

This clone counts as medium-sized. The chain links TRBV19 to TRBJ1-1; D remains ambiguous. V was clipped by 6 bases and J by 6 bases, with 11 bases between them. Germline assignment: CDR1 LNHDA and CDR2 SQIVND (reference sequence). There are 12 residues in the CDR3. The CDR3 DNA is TGTGCCAGTAGCCAAAGTGCGTCTGAAGCTTTCTTT. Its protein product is CASSQSASEAFF.

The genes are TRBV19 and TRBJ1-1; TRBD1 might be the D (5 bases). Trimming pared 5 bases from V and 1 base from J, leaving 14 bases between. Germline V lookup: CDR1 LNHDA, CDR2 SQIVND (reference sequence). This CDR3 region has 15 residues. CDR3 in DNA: TGTGCCAGTAGTCCCCTCTTAAGGGGGAACACTGAAGCTTTCTTT. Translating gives CASSPLLRGNTEAFF. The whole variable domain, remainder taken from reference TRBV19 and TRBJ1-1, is DGGITQSPKYLFRKEGQNVTLSCEQNLNHDAMYWYRQDPGQGLRLIYYSQIVNDFQKGDIAEGYSVSREKKESFPLTVTSAQKNPTAFYLCASSPLLRGNTEAFFGQGTRLTVV.

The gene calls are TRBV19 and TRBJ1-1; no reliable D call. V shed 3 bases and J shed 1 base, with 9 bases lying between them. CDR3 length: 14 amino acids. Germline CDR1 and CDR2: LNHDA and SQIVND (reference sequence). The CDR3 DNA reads TGTGCCAGTAGTATTAGGGAAGGGAACACTGAAGCTTTCTTT. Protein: CASSIREGNTEAFF.

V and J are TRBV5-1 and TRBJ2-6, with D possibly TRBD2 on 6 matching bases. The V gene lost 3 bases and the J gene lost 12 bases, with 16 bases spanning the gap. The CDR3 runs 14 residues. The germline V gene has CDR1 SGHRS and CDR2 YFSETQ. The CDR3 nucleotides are TGCGCCAGCAGCTCATCCGGGACTCCGGTCGTCCTGACTTTC. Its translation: CASSSSGTPVVLTF. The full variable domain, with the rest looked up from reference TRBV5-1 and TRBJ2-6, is KAGVTQTPRYLIKTRGQQVTLSCSPISGHRSVSWYQQTPGQGLQFLFEYFSETQRNKGNFPGRFSGRQFSNSRSEMNVSTLELGDSALYLCASSSSGTPVVLTFGAGSRLTVL.

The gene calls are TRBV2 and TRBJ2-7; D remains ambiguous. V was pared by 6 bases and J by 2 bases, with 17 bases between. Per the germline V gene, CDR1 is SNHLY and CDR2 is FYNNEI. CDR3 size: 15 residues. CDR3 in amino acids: CASSPFGRTPYEQYF. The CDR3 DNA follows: TGTGCCAGCAGCCCGTTTGGGCGGACCCCCTACGAGCAGTACTTC. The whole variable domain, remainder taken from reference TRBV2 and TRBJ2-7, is EPEVTQTPSHQVTQMGQEVILRCVPISNHLYFYWYRQILGQKVEFLVSFYNNEISEKSEIFDDQFSVERPDGSNFTLKIRSTKLEDSAMYFCASSPFGRTPYEQYFGPGTRLTVT.

CDR3 in DNA: TGTGCCAGCAGCATGACTAGCGGGCCGTACAATGAGCAGTTCTTC. It specifies CASSMTSGPYNEQFF. The chain combines TRBV7-2 with TRBJ2-1, with 10 positions matching TRBD2. The ends lost 5 bases at V and 4 bases at J; junction bases unmatched: 5. This CDR3 comprises 15 residues. Germline-derived CDR1 and CDR2 are SGHTA and FQGNSA.

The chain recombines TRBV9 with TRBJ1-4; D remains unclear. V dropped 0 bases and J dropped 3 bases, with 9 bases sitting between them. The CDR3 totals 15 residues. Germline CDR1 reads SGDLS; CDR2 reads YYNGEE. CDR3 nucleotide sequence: TGTGCCAGCAGCGTAGGGGAGGTTGCTAATGAAAAACTGTTTTTT. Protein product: CASSVGEVANEKLFF.

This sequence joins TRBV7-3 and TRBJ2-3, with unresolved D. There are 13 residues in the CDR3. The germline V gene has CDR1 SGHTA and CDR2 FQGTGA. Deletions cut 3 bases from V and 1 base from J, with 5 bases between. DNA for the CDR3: TGTGCCAGCAGCTTTTGGGGCACAGATACGCAGTATTTT. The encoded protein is CASSFWGTDTQYF.

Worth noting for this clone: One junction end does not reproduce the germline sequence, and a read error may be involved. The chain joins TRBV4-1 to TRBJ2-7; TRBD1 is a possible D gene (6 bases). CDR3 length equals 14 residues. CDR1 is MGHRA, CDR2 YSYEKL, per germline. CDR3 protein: CASSQEWGPDSQNF. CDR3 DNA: TGCGCCAGCAGCCAAGAATGGGGCCCGGACAGTCAAAACTTC.

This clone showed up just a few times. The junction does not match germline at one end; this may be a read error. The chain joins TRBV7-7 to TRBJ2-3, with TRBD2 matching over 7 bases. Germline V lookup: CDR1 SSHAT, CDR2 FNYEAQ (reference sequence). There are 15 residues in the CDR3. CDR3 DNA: TGTGCTAGCAGCGCCTCGGCGGGAGTTACAGATACGCAGTATTTT. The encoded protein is CASSASAGVTDTQYF.

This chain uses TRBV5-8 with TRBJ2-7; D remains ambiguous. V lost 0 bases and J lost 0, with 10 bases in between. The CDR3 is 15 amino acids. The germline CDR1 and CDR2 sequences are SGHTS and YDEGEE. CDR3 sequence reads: CASSLAFGSSYEQYF. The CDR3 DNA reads TGTGCCAGCAGCTTGGCCTTTGGAAGCTCCTACGAGCAGTACTTC.

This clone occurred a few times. The CDR3 spells CASSQAGTPENEQYF. CDR3 nucleotide sequence: TGTGCCAGCAGCCAAGCGGGGACCCCTGAGAACGAGCAGTACTTC. This sequence joins TRBV4-2 and TRBJ2-7; either TRBD1 or TRBD2 may fit D (5 bases each). The CDR3 loop spans 15 amino acids. Germline values: CDR1 LGHNA, CDR2 YNFKEQ. V was shortened by 1 base and J by 5 bases, with 15 bases between the two germline ends.

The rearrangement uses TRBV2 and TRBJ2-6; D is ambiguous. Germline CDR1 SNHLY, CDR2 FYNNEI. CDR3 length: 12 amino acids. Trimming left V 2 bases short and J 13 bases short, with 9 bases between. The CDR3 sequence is CASSESLGVLTF. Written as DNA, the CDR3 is TGTGCCAGCAGTGAAAGTTTGGGTGTCCTGACTTTC.

In nucleotides, the CDR3 is TGTGCCAGCAGCCATCGTGACAGAAGTCTAATAAATTACTACGAGCAGTACTTC. Its translation: CASSHRDRSLINYYEQYF. This chain links TRBV27 with TRBJ2-7; D might be TRBD1 (5 bases). Germline V lookup: CDR1 MNHEY, CDR2 SMNVEV (reference sequence). CDR3 length equals 18 residues. V was cut by 6 bases and J by 3 bases, with 27 bases left in between.

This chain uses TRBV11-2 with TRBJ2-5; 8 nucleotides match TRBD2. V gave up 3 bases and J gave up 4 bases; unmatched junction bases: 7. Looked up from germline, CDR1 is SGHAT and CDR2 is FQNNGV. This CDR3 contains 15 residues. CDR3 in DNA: TGTGCCAGCAGCTTCGGAGCGGGAGAGATAGAGACCCAGTACTTC. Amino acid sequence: CASSFGAGEIETQYF.

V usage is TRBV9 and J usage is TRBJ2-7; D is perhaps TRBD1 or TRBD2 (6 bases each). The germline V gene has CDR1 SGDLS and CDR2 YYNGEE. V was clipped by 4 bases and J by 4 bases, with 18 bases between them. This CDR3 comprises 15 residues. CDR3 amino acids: CASSPRLVGGYEQYF. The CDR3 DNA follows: TGTGCCAGCAGCCCGAGACTAGTAGGGGGTTACGAGCAGTACTTC.

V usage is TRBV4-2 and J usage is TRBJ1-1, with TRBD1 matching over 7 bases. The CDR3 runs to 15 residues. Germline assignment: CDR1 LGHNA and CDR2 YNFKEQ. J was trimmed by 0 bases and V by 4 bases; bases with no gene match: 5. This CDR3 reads CASSPGGHLNTEAFF. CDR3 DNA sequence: TGTGCCAGCAGCCCAGGGGGACATCTGAACACTGAAGCTTTCTTT.